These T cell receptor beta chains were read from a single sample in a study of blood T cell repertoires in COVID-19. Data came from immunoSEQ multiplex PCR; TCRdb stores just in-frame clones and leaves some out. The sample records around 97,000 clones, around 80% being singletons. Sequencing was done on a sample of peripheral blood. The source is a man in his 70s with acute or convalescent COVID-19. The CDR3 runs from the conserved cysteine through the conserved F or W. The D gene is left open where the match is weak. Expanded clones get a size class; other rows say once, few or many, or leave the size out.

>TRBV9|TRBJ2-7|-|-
TGTGCCAGCAGCGTAGTAGCAGGGCCCGGAGTGTACGAGCAGTACTTC
CASSVVAGPGVYEQYF
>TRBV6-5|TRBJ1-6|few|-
TGTGCCGCTCACAGGGATGGCAATTCACCCCTCCACTTT
CAAHRDGNSPLHF
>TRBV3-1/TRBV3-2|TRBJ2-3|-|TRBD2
TGTGCCAGCAGCCAGTGGACTAGCGGGGGGACAGATACGCAGTATTTT
CASSQWTSGGTDTQYF
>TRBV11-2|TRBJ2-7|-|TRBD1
TGTGCCAGCAGCTTTTCACAGGGGTCCTCCTACGAGCAGTACTTC
CASSFSQGSSYEQYF
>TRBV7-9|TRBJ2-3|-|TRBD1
TGTGCCAGCAGCGTCTGGACAGGGGCATTCACGCAGTATTTT
CASSVWTGAFTQYF
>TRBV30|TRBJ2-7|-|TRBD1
TGTGCCTGGAGTGTACAGGGGGCCGGGTACGAGCAGTACTTC
CAWSVQGAGYEQYF
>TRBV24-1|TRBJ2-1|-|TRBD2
TGTGCCACCAGTCGCACTAGCGGGACGGATGAGCAGTTCTTC
CATSRTSGTDEQFF
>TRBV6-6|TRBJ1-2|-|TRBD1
TGTGCCAGCAAACCCAGGGGGACCAACTATGGCTACACCTTC
CASKPRGTNYGYTF
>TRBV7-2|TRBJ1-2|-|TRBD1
TGTGCCAGCAGCGTCAGACAGGGAAAAGGAAGTGGCTACACCTTC
CASSVRQGKGSGYTF
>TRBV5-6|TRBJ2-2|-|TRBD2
TGTGCCAGCAGCCCCTGGACTAGCGGGGCCGGGATTTCCGGGGAGCTGTTTTTT
CASSPWTSGAGISGELFF
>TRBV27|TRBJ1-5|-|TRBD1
TGTGCCAGCAGTCGGACAGGCCCTAATCAGCCCCAGCATTTT
CASSRTGPNQPQHF
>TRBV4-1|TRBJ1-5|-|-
TGCGCCAGCAGCCGACAGCCTAATCAGCCCCAGCATTTT
CASSRQPNQPQHF
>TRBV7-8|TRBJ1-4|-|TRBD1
TGTGCCAGCAGCCTCGGGACAGGGGTTGAAAAACTGTTTTTT
CASSLGTGVEKLFF
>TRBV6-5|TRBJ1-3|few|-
TGTGCCAGCAGTAAGGATGTGCGGTCTGGAAACACCATATATTTT
CASSKDVRSGNTIYF
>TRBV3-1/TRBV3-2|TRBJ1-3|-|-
TGTGCCAGCAGCCAAGAGAGCCAGGGGTGTCAATCTGGAAACACCATATATTTT
CASSQESQGCQSGNTIYF
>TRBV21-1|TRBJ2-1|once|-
TGTGCCAGCAGCCTCCTTGGGACTAGCGGGTGTCGCTCCTACAATGAGCAGTTCTTC
CASSLLGTSGCRSYNEQFF
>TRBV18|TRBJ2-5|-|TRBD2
TGTGCCAGCTCACCACCCTTGAGCGGGAAGCCGGTCGAGACCCAGTACTTC
CASSPPLSGKPVETQYF
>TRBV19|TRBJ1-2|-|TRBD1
TGTGCCAGTAGTTCCAGGGGGCTAAATGGCTACACCTTC
CASSSRGLNGYTF
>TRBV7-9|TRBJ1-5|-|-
TGTGCCAGCAGCCCGCTCGAGAGCAATCAGCCCCAGCATTTT
CASSPLESNQPQHF
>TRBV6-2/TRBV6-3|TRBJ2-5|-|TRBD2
TGTGCCAGCAGTACTACCATAGCGGGAGAGCAAGAGACCCAGTACTTC
CASSTTIAGEQETQYF
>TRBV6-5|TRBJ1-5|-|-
TGTGCCAGCAGTTACGCCAATCCGCCCCAGGAGCATTTT
CASSYANPPQEHF
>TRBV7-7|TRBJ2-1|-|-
TGTGCTAGCAGCTTAGGGACTGGAAACTCCTACAATGAGCAGTTCTTC
CASSLGTGNSYNEQFF
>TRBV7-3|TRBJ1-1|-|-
TGTGCCAGCAGCTCCGATGGCCTGAACACTGAAGCTTTCTTT
CASSSDGLNTEAFF
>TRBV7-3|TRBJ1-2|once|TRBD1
TGTGCCAGCAGCTTATTAACAGGGGATACACACTTC
CASSLLTGDTHF
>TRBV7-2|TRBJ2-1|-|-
TGTGCCAGCAGCTTTGGACGGACTCCTTACAATGAGCAGTTCTTC
CASSFGRTPYNEQFF
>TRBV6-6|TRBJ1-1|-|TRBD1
TGTGCCAGCTGGGAGGACAGGAAAAAGACTGAAGCATTCTTT
CASWEDRKKTEAFF
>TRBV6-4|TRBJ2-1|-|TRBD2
TGTGCCACCCGTAGACTAGCGGGCTCCTACAATGAGCAGTTCTTC
CATRRLAGSYNEQFF
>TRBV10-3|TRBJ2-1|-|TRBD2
TGTGCCATCAGAACCGGGACTAGCGGAACCTACGGTGAGCAGTTCTTC
CAIRTGTSGTYGEQFF
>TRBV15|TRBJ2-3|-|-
TGTGCCACCAGAAACGAGGTATCTAGCACAGATACGCAGTATTTT
CATRNEVSSTDTQYF
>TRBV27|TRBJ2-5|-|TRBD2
TGTGCCAGCAGTCCTCGCTCTCTAGCGGCCCAAGAGACCCAGTACTTC
CASSPRSLAAQETQYF
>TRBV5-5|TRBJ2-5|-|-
TGTGCCAGCAGCCCCCTCGGGGAGACCCAGTACTTC
CASSPLGETQYF
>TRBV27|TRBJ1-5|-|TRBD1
TGTGCCAGCAGTTTATCGATGACGTGGGACAGGGAATCGCCCCAGCATTTT
CASSLSMTWDRESPQHF
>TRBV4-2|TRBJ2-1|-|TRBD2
TGTGCCAGCAGCCAAGATCCTCTAGCGGGAGGGCCCCGTCCCTACAATGAGCAGTTCTTC
CASSQDPLAGGPRPYNEQFF
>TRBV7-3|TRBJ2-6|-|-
TGTGCCAGCAGCTTAGCTATTACCGGGGCCAACGTCCTGACTTTC
CASSLAITGANVLTF
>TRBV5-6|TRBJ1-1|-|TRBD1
TGTGCCAGCAGGTCGACCGGGACAGGGAATGAAGCTTTCTTT
CASRSTGTGNEAFF
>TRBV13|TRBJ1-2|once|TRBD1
TGTGCCAGCAGCTTACTTCAAACAGGGGGGGTCGACGGCTACACCTTC
CASSLLQTGGVDGYTF